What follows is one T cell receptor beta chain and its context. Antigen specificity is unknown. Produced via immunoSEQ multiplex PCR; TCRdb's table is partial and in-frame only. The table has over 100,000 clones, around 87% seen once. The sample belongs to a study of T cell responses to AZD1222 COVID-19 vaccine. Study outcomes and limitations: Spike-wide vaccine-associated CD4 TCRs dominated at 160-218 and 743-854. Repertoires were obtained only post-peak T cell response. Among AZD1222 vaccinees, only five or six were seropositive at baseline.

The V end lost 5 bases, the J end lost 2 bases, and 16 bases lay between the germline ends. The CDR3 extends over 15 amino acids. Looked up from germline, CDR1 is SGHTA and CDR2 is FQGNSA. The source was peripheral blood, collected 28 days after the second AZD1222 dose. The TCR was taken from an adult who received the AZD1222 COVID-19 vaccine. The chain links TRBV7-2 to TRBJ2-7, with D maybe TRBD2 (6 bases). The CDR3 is CASSPSGTPTYEQYF. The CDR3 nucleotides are TGTGCCAGCAGCCCCTCCGGGACTCCTACCTACGAGCAGTACTTC.